The rows below give T cell receptor beta chains drawn from one sample of a study of radiotherapy plus CTLA-4 blockade in lung cancer. TCRdb's table, derived via immunoSEQ multiplex PCR, lists solely in-frame clones and lacks some. Counted here are 83,000 or so clones, about four fifths occurring once; the ten biggest clones make up 0.75% to 1%. The starting material was peripheral blood, obtained from a patient treated with radiotherapy plus ipilimumab. The origin of the receptors is a human donor with non-small cell lung cancer who had stable disease on radiotherapy plus ipilimumab. The CDR3 runs from the conserved cysteine through the conserved F or W. D genes are given only for firm matches. Clone size, where shown, is once, few, many, or a class for clones that have expanded.

TRBJ2-7	few	TRBV6-6	13	-	CASSRGTAYEQYF	TGTGCCAGCAGTCGGGGAACCGCGTACGAGCAGTACTTC
TRBJ2-5	-	TRBV7-8	13	TRBD2	CASSLLREGTQYF	TGTGCCAGCAGCTTATTACGGGAGGGGACCCAGTACTTC
TRBJ2-7	once	TRBV15	12	-	CATSPGSSEQYF	TGTGCCACCAGTCCAGGGTCAAGCGAGCAGTACTTC
TRBJ2-7	-	TRBV11-2	14	-	CASSLTQGLNEQYF	TGTGCCAGCAGCTTAACCCAGGGGTTGAACGAGCAGTACTTC
TRBJ1-4	-	TRBV5-1	14	TRBD1	CATTGGAIREKLFF	TGCGCCACCACAGGGGGGGCGATTCGGGAAAAACTGTTTTTT
TRBJ1-5	-	TRBV19	14	TRBD1	CASRITQGAQPQHF	TGTGCCAGTAGAATCACACAGGGGGCTCAGCCCCAGCATTTT
TRBJ2-7	-	TRBV27	15	TRBD1	CASSLADRGPYEQYF	TGTGCCAGCAGTTTGGCCGACAGGGGGCCCTACGAGCAGTACTTC
TRBJ2-3	-	TRBV9	17	TRBD2	CASSVFDLAGGTDTQYF	TGTGCCAGCAGCGTATTTGACTTAGCGGGAGGCACAGATACGCAGTATTTT
TRBJ1-5	-	TRBV6-1	15	-	CASSENLLAGEAQHF	TGTGCCAGCAGTGAAAATTTGTTGGCCGGCGAGGCCCAGCATTTT
TRBJ2-3	-	TRBV9	15	TRBD2	CASSVGGRVGNTQYF	TGTGCCAGCAGCGTAGGGGGGAGGGTTGGTAATACGCAGTATTTT
TRBJ1-5	few	TRBV27	15	-	CASSSVGNSNQPQHF	TGTGCCAGCAGTTCGGTGGGGAATAGCAATCAGCCCCAGCATTTT
TRBJ2-1	-	TRBV7-2	19	TRBD2	CASSFLLGAGLGSYNEQFF	TGTGCCAGCAGCTTTCTCTTGGGAGCGGGGCTCGGCTCCTACAATGAGCAGTTCTTC